These 10 T cell receptor beta chains came from one sample sequenced in a study of CD8 T cells in ankylosing spondylitis. General observations from the study: Apparently characteristic of ankylosing spondylitis blood was a TCR beta motif (fewer than ten highly homologous variants).

TCRdb processed the 5' RACE reads anew with MiXCR; each CDR3 protein has one entry. The sample has around 440,000 distinct CDR3 sequences, under 20% seen once; the top ten hold 1%. No antigen is known for these receptors. The source material was blood, either unsorted or a sorted T cell fraction (not recorded which). These TCRs come from a male donor with ankylosing spondylitis.

The chain employs TRBV5-1 and TRBJ1-2, with 8 bases lining up with TRBD1. The CDR3 sequence is 13 residues long. Germline V gives CDR1 SGHRS, CDR2 YFSETQ. V dropped 2 bases and J dropped 6; count of bases not matched to a gene: 3. CDR3 nucleotide sequence: TGCGCCAGCAGCTTACGACAGGGGCATGGCTACACCTTC. It codes for CASSLRQGHGYTF.

This clonotype has a handful of counts. The chain is built from TRBV28 and TRBJ2-7, with 7 bases aligning to TRBD2. The germline V gene encodes CDR1 MDHEN and CDR2 SYDVKM. With V trimmed by 11 bases and J by 0 bases, 7 bases remained unmatched. The CDR3 runs 13 residues. CDR3 sequence reads: CAASRGGSYEQYF. The CDR3 DNA is TGTGCCGCCTCCCGCGGGGGCTCCTACGAGCAGTACTTC.

This clonotype was detected many times. The chain recombines TRBV10-3 with TRBJ1-1; D unresolved. Trimming took 1 base from V and 4 from J, leaving 7 bases between them. Germline CDR1 and CDR2: ENHRY and SYGVKD. The CDR3 sequence is 13 residues long. CDR3 nucleotide sequence: TGTGCCATCAGTGAGTTGGACTTCACTGAAGCTTTCTTT. Translation: CAISELDFTEAFF.

This clonotype was found many times. The V gene is TRBV6-2 or TRBV6-3, the J gene TRBJ2-1; D is uncertain. This CDR3 spans 15 amino acids. CDR1 is MNHEY, CDR2 SVGEGT, per germline. The V end lost 2 bases, the J end lost 1 base, and 9 bases lay between the germline ends. The CDR3 DNA follows: TGTGCCAGCAGTTACCAGGAGCTTTCCTACAATGAGCAGTTCTTC. Protein: CASSYQELSYNEQFF.

J is TRBJ1-1 and V is TRBV28; D might be TRBD1 (5 bases). CDR1 and CDR2 from the germline V gene are MDHEN and SYDVKM. The CDR3 extends over 16 amino acids. V was cut by 3 bases and J by 0 bases, with 14 bases left in between. The CDR3 loop is CASSFFGGAMNTEAFF. The CDR3 DNA sequence: TGTGCCAGCAGTTTTTTCGGGGGTGCGATGAACACTGAAGCTTTCTTT. The full variable domain, rest sourced from reference TRBV28 and TRBJ1-1, is DVKVTQSSRYLVKRTGEKVFLECVQDMDHENMFWYRQDPGLGLRLIYFSYDVKMKEKGDIPEGYSVSREKKERFSLILESASTNQTSMYLCASSFFGGAMNTEAFFGQGTRLTVV.

This clonotype was counted a few times. V usage is TRBV10-3 and J usage is TRBJ1-2; a weak D match, TRBD1 (6 bases). In germline, CDR1 is ENHRY, CDR2 SYGVKD. CDR3 length equals 14 residues. The ends were cut back, 7 bases at V and 4 bases at J, with 16 bases in the middle. The DNA of the CDR3 is TGTGCCATCACCCAGGACAGCGCGACCTATGGCTACACCTTC. This gives the protein CAITQDSATYGYTF.

The chain uses TRBV20-1 and TRBJ1-1; TRBD1 agrees at 7 bases. Trimming cost V 5 bases and J 1 base; bases outside gene matches: 7. CDR1 and CDR2 from the germline V gene are DFQATT and SNEGSKA (reference sequence). The CDR3 loop spans 14 amino acids. CDR3 bases: TGCAGTGCTGACAGGGCTCTCGGGAACACTGAAGCTTTCTTT. Its translation is CSADRALGNTEAFF.

The sample holds many counts of this clonotype. This rearrangement joins TRBV7-9 to TRBJ2-1; 10 bases match TRBD2. The V segment lost 8 bases and the J segment 1 base; nucleotides outside the gene matches: 11. The CDR3 length is 17 residues. CDR1 and CDR2 (germline): SEHNR, FQNEAQ (reference sequence). Written as DNA, the CDR3 is TGTGCCAGCCTAGGGTCTAGCGGGAGTGCGTCCTACAATGAGCAGTTCTTC. Residues: CASLGSSGSASYNEQFF. The full variable domain, rest sourced from reference TRBV7-9 and TRBJ2-1, is DTGVSQNPRHKITKRGQNVTFRCDPISEHNRLYWYRQTLGQGPEFLTYFQNEAQLEKSRLLSDRFSAERPKGSFSTLEIQRTEQGDSAMYLCASLGSSGSASYNEQFFGPGTRLTVL.

The V call is TRBV4-2, the J call TRBJ1-2; a possible D gene is TRBD1 (6 bases). Trimming removed 3 bases from V and 0 bases from J, with 14 bases in between. CDR3 size: 16 residues. Germline V gives CDR1 LGHNA, CDR2 YNFKEQ. CDR3 in DNA: TGTGCCAGCAGCCAGAGGGGGAACAGGGCTAACTATGGCTACACCTTC. This translates into CASSQRGNRANYGYTF.

This clonotype was counted many times. The rearrangement joins TRBV20-1 to TRBJ2-3, with 7 bases that match TRBD1. Trimming took 5 bases from V and 3 from J; bases not matched to a gene: 8. Per the germline V gene, CDR1 is DFQATT and CDR2 is SNEGSKA (reference sequence). The CDR3 covers 14 residues. CDR3 sequence reads: CSAEQGKGTDTQYF. The CDR3 bases are TGCAGTGCTGAACAGGGGAAGGGGACAGATACGCAGTATTTT.